Sequencing of this T cell receptor (beta chain) was carried out in a study of cytomegalovirus exposure and HLA in healthy donors. Study-wide points: In a later analysis, at a false discovery rate of 0.05, about 16,000 TCR beta sequences matched HLA alleles.

Notes on this clone: Antigen specificity is unknown.

It was with 60 Vbeta and 13 Jbeta primers that the PCR ran. Assay: immunoSEQ multiplex PCR; the TCRdb copy retains only in-frame clones and omits some. The table records some 130,000 clones, about 80% of them present only once. Sequenced material: PBMCs. The source of this sequence is a human donor in good health.

The CDR3 DNA reads as TGTGCCAGCAGCACCACTATCAATTCACCCCTCCACTTT. Protein: CASSTTINSPLHF. The V and J genes are TRBV7-2 and TRBJ1-6; D gene uncertain. The CDR3 covers 13 residues. The V end was cut by 5 bases, the J end by 7 bases, with 9 bases between. Per the germline V gene, CDR1 is SGHTA and CDR2 is FQGNSA.